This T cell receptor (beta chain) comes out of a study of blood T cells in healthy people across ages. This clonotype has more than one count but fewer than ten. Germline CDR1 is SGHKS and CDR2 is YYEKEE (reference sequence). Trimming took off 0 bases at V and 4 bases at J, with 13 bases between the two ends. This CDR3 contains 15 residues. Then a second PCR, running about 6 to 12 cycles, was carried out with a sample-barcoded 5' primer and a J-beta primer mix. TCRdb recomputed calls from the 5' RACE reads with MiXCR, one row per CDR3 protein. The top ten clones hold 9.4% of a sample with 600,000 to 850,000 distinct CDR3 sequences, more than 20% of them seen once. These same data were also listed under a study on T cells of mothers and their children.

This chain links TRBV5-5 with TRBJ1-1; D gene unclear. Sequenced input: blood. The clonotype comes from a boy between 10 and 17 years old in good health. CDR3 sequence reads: CASSLVGGSGTEAFF. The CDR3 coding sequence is TGTGCCAGCAGCTTGGTGGGTGGGTCCGGCACTGAAGCTTTCTTT.